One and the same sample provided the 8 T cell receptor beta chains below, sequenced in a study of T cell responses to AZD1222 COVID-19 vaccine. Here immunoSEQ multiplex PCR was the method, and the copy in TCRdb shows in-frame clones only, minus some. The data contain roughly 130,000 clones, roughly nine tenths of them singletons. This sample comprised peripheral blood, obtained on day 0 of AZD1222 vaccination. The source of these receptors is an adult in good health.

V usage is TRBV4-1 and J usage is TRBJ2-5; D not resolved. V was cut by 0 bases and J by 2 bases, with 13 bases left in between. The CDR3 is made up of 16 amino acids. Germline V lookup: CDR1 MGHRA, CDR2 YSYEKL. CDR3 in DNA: TGCGCCAGCAGCCAAGAACCCCACGTAGGGCAAGAGACCCAGTACTTC. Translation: CASSQEPHVGQETQYF.

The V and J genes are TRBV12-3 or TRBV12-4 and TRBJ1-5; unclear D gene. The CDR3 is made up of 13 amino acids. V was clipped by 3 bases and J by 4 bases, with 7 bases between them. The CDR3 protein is CASSLIRNQPQHF. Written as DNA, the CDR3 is TGTGCCAGCAGTTTGATCCGGAATCAGCCCCAGCATTTT.

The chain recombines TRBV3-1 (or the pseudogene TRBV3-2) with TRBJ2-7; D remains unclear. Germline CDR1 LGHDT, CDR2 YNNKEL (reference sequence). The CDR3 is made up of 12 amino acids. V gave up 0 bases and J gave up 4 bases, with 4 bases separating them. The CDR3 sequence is CASSQDQYEQYF. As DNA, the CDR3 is TGTGCCAGCAGCCAAGATCAGTACGAGCAGTACTTC.

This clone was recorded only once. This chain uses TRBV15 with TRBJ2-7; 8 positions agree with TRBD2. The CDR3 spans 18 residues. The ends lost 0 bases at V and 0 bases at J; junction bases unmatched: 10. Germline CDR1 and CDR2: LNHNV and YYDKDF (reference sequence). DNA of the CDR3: TGTGCCACCAGCAGAGATTGGGGGCTGCGGGAGGTCTCCTACGAGCAGTACTTC. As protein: CATSRDWGLREVSYEQYF.

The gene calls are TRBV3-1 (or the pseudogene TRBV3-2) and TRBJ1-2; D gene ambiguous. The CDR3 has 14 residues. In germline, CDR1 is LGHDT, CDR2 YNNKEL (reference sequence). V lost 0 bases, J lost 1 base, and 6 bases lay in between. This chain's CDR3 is CASSQDSFNYGYTF. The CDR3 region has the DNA TGTGCCAGCAGCCAAGATTCGTTTAACTATGGCTACACCTTC.

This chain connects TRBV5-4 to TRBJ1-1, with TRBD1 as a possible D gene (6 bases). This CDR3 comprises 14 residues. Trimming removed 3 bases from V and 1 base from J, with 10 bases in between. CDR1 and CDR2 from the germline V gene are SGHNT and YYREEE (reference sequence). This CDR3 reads CASSYTGQNTEAFF. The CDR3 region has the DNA TGTGCCAGCAGCTACACAGGGCAGAACACTGAAGCTTTCTTT. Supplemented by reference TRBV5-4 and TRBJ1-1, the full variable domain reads ETGVTQSPTHLIKTRGQQVTLRCSSQSGHNTVSWYQQALGQGPQFIFQYYREEENGRGNFPPRFSGLQFPNYSSELNVNALELDDSALYLCASSYTGQNTEAFFGQGTRLTVV.

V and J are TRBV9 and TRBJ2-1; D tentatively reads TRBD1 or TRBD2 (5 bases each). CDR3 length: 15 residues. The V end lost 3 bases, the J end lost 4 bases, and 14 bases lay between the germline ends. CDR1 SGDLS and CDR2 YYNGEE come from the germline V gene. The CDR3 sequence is CASSAPGAVYNEQFF. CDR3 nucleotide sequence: TGTGCCAGCAGCGCCCCCGGGGCTGTTTACAATGAGCAGTTCTTC.

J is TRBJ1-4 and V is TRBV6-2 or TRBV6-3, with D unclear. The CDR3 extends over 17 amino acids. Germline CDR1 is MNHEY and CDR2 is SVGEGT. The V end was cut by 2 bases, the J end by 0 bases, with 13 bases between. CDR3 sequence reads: CASSYRTDLTTNEKLFF. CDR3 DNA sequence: TGTGCCAGCAGTTACAGAACGGACTTAACAACTAATGAAAAACTGTTTTTT.